The 2 T cell receptor beta chains reported below all come from one sample, sequenced in a study of T cell responses to AZD1222 COVID-19 vaccine. Repertoires were generated with immunoSEQ multiplex PCR, while TCRdb's copy carries only in-frame clones and drops some. Of 96,000 or so clones listed, 70% to 90% are singletons. Sequences were derived from peripheral blood, sampled on day 0 of AZD1222 vaccination. These receptors were taken from an adult in good health.

V is TRBV7-9 and J is TRBJ2-5; TRBD2 matches 9 bases. The V gene's germline CDR1 is SEHNR and CDR2 FQNEAQ (reference sequence). The CDR3 loop spans 12 amino acids. Germline trimming cut 8 bases from V and 4 bases from J; bases unmatched to any gene: 2. CDR3 in amino acids: CASGTSRETQYF. The CDR3 DNA reads TGTGCCAGCGGGACTAGCAGAGAGACCCAGTACTTC.

The chain links TRBV6-5 to TRBJ2-7; possible D gene TRBD1, 6 bases. The CDR3 length is 13 residues. Germline CDR1 is MNHEY and CDR2 is SVGAGI. Trimming took 2 bases from V and 5 from J, leaving 10 bases between them. The DNA for the CDR3 is TGTGCCAGCAGTTACGGGGACATCGACGAGCAGTACTTC. This sequence encodes CASSYGDIDEQYF.